This TCR beta chain appears in the sequencing data of a study of blood T cell repertoires in COVID-19. For the study at large: Samples representing acute and convalescent COVID-19 were sourced from the United States, Italy and Spain.

Authors' processing steps: Estimation of nucleated cell counts was performed using reference gene primer amplification. Data came from immunoSEQ multiplex PCR; TCRdb stores just in-frame clones and leaves some out. V, J and clone size are taken as reported in that table, and D and trimming were inferred from the DNA itself. The sample contains some 200,000 clones, 84% of which appear only once. CDR1 and CDR2 from the germline V gene are SGHRS and YFSETQ. With 4 bases clipped from V and 0 bases from J, the junction kept 7 bases outside the gene matches. This CDR3 has 16 amino acids. The receptor was derived from a woman between 55 and 75 years old who had recovered from COVID-19. Material: peripheral blood. The chain uses TRBV5-1 and TRBJ2-3; the match to TRBD2 covers 8 bases. In DNA, the CDR3 is TGCGCCAGCAGCCCCAGGCGGGGGGCCAGCACAGATACGCAGTATTTT. This gives the protein CASSPRRGASTDTQYF.